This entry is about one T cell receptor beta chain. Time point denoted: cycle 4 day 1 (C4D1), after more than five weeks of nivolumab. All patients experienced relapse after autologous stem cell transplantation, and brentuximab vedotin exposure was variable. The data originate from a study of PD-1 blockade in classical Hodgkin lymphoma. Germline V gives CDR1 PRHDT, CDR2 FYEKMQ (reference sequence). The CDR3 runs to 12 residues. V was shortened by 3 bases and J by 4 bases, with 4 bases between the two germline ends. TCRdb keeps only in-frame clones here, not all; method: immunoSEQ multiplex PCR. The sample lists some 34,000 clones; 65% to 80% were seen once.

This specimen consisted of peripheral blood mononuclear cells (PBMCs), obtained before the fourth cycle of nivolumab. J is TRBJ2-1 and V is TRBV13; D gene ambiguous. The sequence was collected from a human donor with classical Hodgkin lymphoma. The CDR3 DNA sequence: TGTGCCAGCAGCTTGGGATACAATGAGCAGTTCTTC. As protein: CASSLGYNEQFF.